These 13 T cell receptor beta chains were sequenced from one sample in a study of vaccination effects on CD4 cells after COVID-19. The antigens for these receptors are not known. Data came from immunoSEQ multiplex PCR; TCRdb stores just in-frame clones and leaves some out. The sample has 21,000 or so clones, more than 70% seen once. Before any sequencing was done, the ViraFEST assay used viral peptide pools to expand antigen-specific CD4+ T cells. The culture ran for roughly ten days before CD4+ T cells were isolated. Participants each got two BNT162b2 or mRNA-1273 vaccine doses. Sequenced material: CD4+ T cells from PBMCs cultured with HCoV-229E spike peptides, taken after COVID-19 vaccination. All receptors derive from a human donor who received a COVID-19 vaccine.

In this sample, this clone turned up a few times. This chain connects TRBV6-5 to TRBJ2-3; D is uncertain. The CDR3 has 15 residues. V was trimmed by 6 bases and J by 5 bases, leaving 18 bases between them. The germline gives CDR1 MNHEY, CDR2 SVGAGI. The CDR3 DNA reads as TGTGCCAGCAGGAGAAGGGTGCAGCTGGGAGATACGCAGTATTTT. Translating gives CASRRRVQLGDTQYF.

J is TRBJ2-7 and V is TRBV3-1 (or the pseudogene TRBV3-2); 9 bases agree with TRBD1. With V trimmed by 0 bases and J by 4 bases, 7 bases remained unmatched. Germline loops: CDR1 LGHDT, CDR2 YNNKEL (reference sequence). The CDR3 has 16 residues. CDR3 region: CASSQDLTGGLYEQYF. The DNA for the CDR3 is TGTGCCAGCAGCCAAGATTTAACAGGGGGCTTGTACGAGCAGTACTTC.

This clone was observed a single time. This chain links TRBV6-1 with TRBJ1-4; D uncertain. Germline V CDR1 and CDR2: MNHNS, SASEGT. Trimming stripped 2 bases from V and 5 bases from J, with 12 bases between. The CDR3 has 15 amino acids. CDR3 nucleotides: TGTGCCAGCAGTGAAATGAGTTCGGGGAATGAAAAACTGTTTTTT. This codes for CASSEMSSGNEKLFF.

V is TRBV27 and J is TRBJ1-6; no definite D call. This CDR3 spans 17 amino acids. From germline, CDR1 is MNHEY and CDR2 SMNVEV (reference sequence). The ends were cut back, 5 bases at V and 0 bases at J, with 14 bases in the middle. The CDR3 protein is CASSPRVESSYNSPLHF. The CDR3 DNA reads as TGTGCCAGCAGTCCTCGGGTGGAGAGCTCCTATAATTCACCCCTCCACTTT.

The chain joins TRBV12-3 or TRBV12-4 to TRBJ2-7; 8 bases line up with TRBD2. Losses at the gene ends were 6 bases for V and 10 bases for J; bases not matched to a gene: 8. The CDR3 has 12 residues. In DNA, the CDR3 is TGTGCCAGCAGCTCAACTAGCGGAGAACAGTACTTC. Residues: CASSSTSGEQYF.

In this sample, this clone turned up a few times. This chain joins TRBV2 and TRBJ2-2; 7 bases map to TRBD2. This CDR3 is built from 14 residues. CDR1 and CDR2 (germline): SNHLY, FYNNEI. V trimming: 6 bases; J trimming: 4 bases; junction bases outside the gene matches: 5. CDR3 region: CASSSGLSTGELFF. The CDR3 nucleotides read TGTGCCAGCAGCTCGGGACTAAGCACCGGGGAGCTGTTTTTT.

This rearrangement joins TRBV6-1 to TRBJ2-5; D call uncertain. V lost 2 bases and J 5 bases, leaving 9 bases between the germline ends. This CDR3 has 13 residues. The germline gives CDR1 MNHNS, CDR2 SASEGT. DNA for the CDR3: TGTGCCAGCAGTGAAAGTTACGTGGAGACCCAGTACTTC. Protein: CASSESYVETQYF.

The CDR3 nucleotides read TGTGCCAGCAGTTACTTTACCCCCGCAGGGAACTATGGCTACACCTTC. Its translation is CASSYFTPAGNYGYTF. The chain recombines TRBV6-5 with TRBJ1-2, with D possibly TRBD1 on 5 matching bases. V was pared by 1 base and J by 2 bases, with 14 bases between. CDR1 is MNHEY, CDR2 SVGAGI, per germline. The CDR3 has 16 residues.

The V and J genes are TRBV6-4 and TRBJ2-3; unclear D gene. This CDR3 is 14 amino acids long. Germline CDR1 MRHNA, CDR2 SNTAGT. Trimming took off 4 bases at V and 6 bases at J, with 14 bases between the two ends. The DNA of the CDR3 is TGTGCCAGCAGTGCCACCCTCTCATGGGATACGCAGTATTTT. This sequence encodes CASSATLSWDTQYF.

The chain couples TRBV6-5 to TRBJ1-3; 8 bases are shared with TRBD1. The germline CDR1 and CDR2 sequences are MNHEY and SVGAGI. The CDR3 is 15 amino acids. Losses at the gene ends were 4 bases for V and 3 bases for J; bases not matched to a gene: 5. The CDR3: CASSSGQGNGNTIYF. As DNA, the CDR3 is TGTGCCAGCAGTTCTGGACAGGGTAATGGAAACACCATATATTTT.

The gene calls are TRBV7-6 and TRBJ1-1, with TRBD1 as a possible D gene (5 bases). The CDR3 has 15 amino acids. V was trimmed by 2 bases and J by 4 bases, leaving 14 bases between them. Germline values: CDR1 SGHVS, CDR2 FNYEAQ. The CDR3 region is CASSLSGGAGTEAFF. The CDR3 coding sequence is TGTGCCAGCAGCTTATCGGGCGGGGCCGGCACTGAAGCTTTCTTT.

The V call is TRBV3-1 (or the pseudogene TRBV3-2), the J call TRBJ2-1, with D uncertain. The CDR3 contains 15 residues. The germline CDR1 and CDR2 sequences are LGHDT and YNNKEL (reference sequence). The V gene lost 0 bases and the J gene lost 3 bases, with 9 bases spanning the gap. DNA for the CDR3: TGTGCCAGCAGCCAAGACGGAGCCGTCTACAATGAGCAGTTCTTC. Amino acid sequence: CASSQDGAVYNEQFF.

The chain carries TRBV5-6 and TRBJ2-1, with 13 positions matching TRBD2. From germline, CDR1 is SGHDT and CDR2 YYEEEE. The CDR3 length is 17 residues. V dropped 4 bases and J dropped 0; count of bases not matched to a gene: 4. The CDR3 bases are TGTGCCAGCAGCCTACGGACTAGCGGGAGCTCCTACAATGAGCAGTTCTTC. This translates into CASSLRTSGSSYNEQFF.